The 17 T cell receptor beta chains given below trace back to one sample, sequenced in a study of neurological immune-mediated disorders (dated by TCRdb to about 2019). Libraries were prepared through 5' RACE. The run used an Illumina HiSeq 2500. TCRdb passed the public sequencing reads through fastp at Q25 and MiXCR, retaining productive beta sequences. Every CDR3 protein is listed once, alongside the most common genes and DNA of its rows. For this sample there are 26,000 or so distinct CDR3 sequences; around 10% appear just once. Clones ranked in the top ten supply less than 9% of the sample. Specimen: PBMCs. These receptors all stem from a man in his 60s in good health.

This clonotype has ten or more counts. This chain uses TRBV5-1 with TRBJ2-5; D is ambiguous. V lost 2 bases, J lost 3 bases, and 5 bases lay in between. The germline gives CDR1 SGHRS, CDR2 YFSETQ. The CDR3 totals 12 residues. CDR3 coding DNA: TGCGCCAGCAGCTTCTTCGAAGAGACCCAGTACTTC. It codes for CASSFFEETQYF.

This clonotype was seen at least ten times. The rearrangement uses TRBV12-3 or TRBV12-4 and TRBJ2-7; 11 positions match TRBD2. V lost 1 base and J lost 4; bases outside the gene matches: 3. This CDR3 region has 15 residues. CDR3: CASSLGASGGYEQYF. CDR3 DNA: TGTGCCAGCAGTTTAGGGGCTAGCGGGGGGTACGAGCAGTACTTC.

A few counts support this clonotype. The chain recombines TRBV27 with TRBJ2-7; D gene ambiguous. This CDR3 comprises 15 residues. The germline V and J ends were trimmed by 4 bases and 3 bases, with 16 bases remaining between them. The germline CDR1 and CDR2 sequences are MNHEY and SMNVEV (reference sequence). The CDR3 loop reads CASSWVAGTLYEQYF. The CDR3 region has the DNA TGTGCCAGCAGTTGGGTGGCAGGTACCCTCTACGAGCAGTACTTC.

The sample holds many counts of this clonotype. This chain links TRBV29-1 with TRBJ2-7, with TRBD1 matching over 8 bases. CDR3 size: 12 residues. V dropped 7 bases and J dropped 8; count of bases not matched to a gene: 10. Germline V gives CDR1 SQVTM, CDR2 ANQGSEA. CDR3 bases: TGCAGCGCCGGGACAGGAGTCGACAAGCAGTACTTC. Translating it yields CSAGTGVDKQYF.

This clonotype showed up many times. The V gene is TRBV5-6, the J gene TRBJ2-4; 7 bases are shared with TRBD2. CDR1 is SGHDT and CDR2 is YYEEEE in the germline V gene. V was clipped by 4 bases and J by 7 bases; unmatched bases: 5. This CDR3 is 13 amino acids long. CDR3 protein: CASSQGGVNIQYF. The CDR3 DNA is TGTGCCAGCAGCCAGGGAGGGGTGAACATTCAGTACTTC. The whole variable domain, remainder taken from reference TRBV5-6 and TRBJ2-4, is DAGVTQSPTHLIKTRGQQVTLRCSPKSGHDTVSWYQQALGQGPQFIFQYYEEEERQRGNFPDRFSGHQFPNYSSELNVNALLLGDSALYLCASSQGGVNIQYFGAGTRLSVL.

This clonotype came up many times. V is TRBV5-1 and J is TRBJ2-1; maybe TRBD2 (5 bases). The CDR3 length is 14 residues. Trimming cost V 7 bases and J 7 bases, with 18 bases left between them. In germline, CDR1 is SGHRS, CDR2 YFSETQ. The CDR3 DNA reads TGCGCCAGCTCCGAGGGCGGAGTCGAAAATGAGCAGTTCTTC. Translated: CASSEGGVENEQFF.

Comments on this clonotype: With a much larger clone just one base away, this may be a read error. The chain is built from TRBV6-1 and TRBJ2-5; tentatively, D is TRBD2 (6 bases). The CDR3 covers 13 residues. Germline V lookup: CDR1 MNHNS, CDR2 SASEGT. V gave up 8 bases and J gave up 3 bases, with 13 bases separating them. The CDR3 protein is CASARGSEETQYF. In nucleotides, the CDR3 is TGTGCCAGCGCCCGGGGGAGCGAAGAGACCCAGTACTTC.

This clonotype was seen ten or more times. The genes are TRBV29-1 and TRBJ1-2, with D perhaps matching TRBD1 (5 bases). V lost 6 bases, J lost 4 bases, and 15 bases lay in between. The germline V gene has CDR1 SQVTM and CDR2 ANQGSEA. CDR3 length: 13 residues. CDR3 nucleotide sequence: TGCAGCGTGGGGGGGGGTGGGCCCTATGGCTACACCTTC. The encoded protein is CSVGGGGPYGYTF. Supplemented by reference TRBV29-1 and TRBJ1-2, the full variable domain reads SAVISQKPSRDICQRGTSLTIQCQVDSQVTMMFWYRQQPGQSLTLIATANQGSEATYESGFVIDKFPISRPNLTFSTLTVSNMSPEDSSIYLCSVGGGGPYGYTFGSGTRLTVV.

The table lists this clonotype with many counts. This chain connects TRBV5-1 to TRBJ2-2; D unclear. The CDR3 spans 16 residues. Germline assignment: CDR1 SGHRS and CDR2 YFSETQ. V dropped 0 bases and J dropped 5 bases, with 14 bases sitting between them. In DNA, the CDR3 is TGCGCCAGCAGCTTGGCCGGCAGGCCGACGACCGGGGAGCTGTTTTTT. Its protein product is CASSLAGRPTTGELFF. The full variable domain, completed using reference TRBV5-1 and TRBJ2-2, is KAGVTQTPRYLIKTRGQQVTLSCSPISGHRSVSWYQQTPGQGLQFLFEYFSETQRNKGNFPGRFSGRQFSNSRSEMNVSTLELGDSALYLCASSLAGRPTTGELFFGEGSRLTVL.

At least ten counts were recorded for this clonotype. This chain joins TRBV29-1 and TRBJ2-1; D remains unclear. Germline V gene data show CDR1 as SQVTM and CDR2 as ANQGSEA. V was clipped by 3 bases and J by 0 bases, with 12 bases between them. The CDR3 totals 15 residues. The CDR3: CSVEGVGVSYNEQFF. Written as DNA, the CDR3 is TGCAGCGTTGAGGGCGTTGGGGTCTCCTACAATGAGCAGTTCTTC.

This clonotype has a count of ten or more. V is TRBV2 and J is TRBJ2-3; D is unclear. The germline V and J ends were trimmed by 2 bases and 5 bases, with 14 bases remaining between them. The length of the CDR3 is 15 residues. In germline, CDR1 is SNHLY, CDR2 FYNNEI. In DNA form, the CDR3 reads TGTGCCAGCAGTGAACGATCTCCTGACGTAGATACGCAGTATTTT. Translation gives CASSERSPDVDTQYF.

This clonotype has ten or more counts. Germline is not matched at one junction end, which may reflect a read error. The chain carries TRBV7-7 and TRBJ2-5; TRBD1 matches at 8 bases. Germline CDR1 is SSHAT and CDR2 is FNYEAQ (reference sequence). This CDR3 comprises 13 residues. The CDR3 bases are TGTGCCAGCAGCAAACAGGGGGGAGAGACCCGGTACTTC. This sequence encodes CASSKQGGETRYF.

This clonotype was seen once. The junction departs from the called germline gene at one end, perhaps through a read error. Here the CDR3 DNA reads TGTGTCAGCAGTTTAAGGGACAACCCCTTCGGGGAGCTATTTTTT. Protein sequence: CVSSLRDNPFGELFF. The genes are TRBV27 and TRBJ2-2; D is possibly TRBD1 (6 bases). Germline V gene data show CDR1 as MNHEY and CDR2 as SMNVEV (reference sequence). This CDR3 is 15 amino acids long.

This clonotype was counted at least ten times. V gene TRBV3-1 combines with J gene TRBJ2-7, with no clear D. V was cut by 1 base and J by 13 bases, with 11 bases left in between. This CDR3 is 11 amino acids long. Germline V lookup: CDR1 LGHDT, CDR2 YNNKEL (reference sequence). The CDR3 sequence: CASSQGGPTYF. The DNA of the CDR3 is TGTGCCAGCAGCCAAGGAGGCCCCACATACTTC.

This clonotype occurred many times. V usage is TRBV4-1 and J usage is TRBJ2-1, with D perhaps TRBD2 (5 bases). Per the germline V gene, CDR1 is MGHRA and CDR2 is YSYEKL. This CDR3 comprises 16 residues. V dropped 2 bases and J dropped 9 bases, with 20 bases sitting between them. The CDR3 nucleotides are TGCGCCAGCAGCCAAACCGCGCCCCACGGGAAGAGTGAGCAGTTCTTC. It is translated as CASSQTAPHGKSEQFF.

This clonotype was counted at least ten times. CDR3 in amino acids: CASSLYPGAYNEQFF. CDR3 bases: TGTGCCAGCAGCTTATATCCGGGGGCCTACAATGAGCAGTTCTTC. The V and J genes are TRBV7-3 and TRBJ2-1; tentative D call: TRBD2 (6 bases). The CDR3 is 15 residues long. Trimming shortened V by 2 bases and J by 2 bases, and 10 bases separated the two germline ends. Germline V CDR1 and CDR2: SGHTA, FQGTGA.

This clonotype was detected ten times or more. The chain links TRBV27 to TRBJ2-1; D possibly corresponds to TRBD2 (6 bases). This CDR3 has 13 residues. Germline assignment: CDR1 MNHEY and CDR2 SMNVEV (reference sequence). Deletions cut 7 bases from V and 15 bases from J, with 22 bases between. CDR3: CASTPAPGVVLFF. In DNA form, the CDR3 reads TGTGCCAGCACCCCCGCCCCGGGGGTTGTTCTGTTCTTC.